This T cell receptor beta chain was observed in a study of shared clonotypes between healthy human individuals. Overall study findings and caveats: Of the naive CD4 clonotypes, approximately 5% were shared across several donors. All-four-donor shared clonotypes had higher generation probabilities than non-shared clonotypes did.

From CD4+ cells came CD45RA+ naive and CD45RA-negative memory subsets. The CDR3 extends over 11 amino acids. The V end was cut by 1 base, the J end by 8 bases, with 3 bases between. Germline loops: CDR1 PRHDT, CDR2 FYEKMQ (reference sequence). As for this clone: The antigen remains undetermined.

In the authors' methods: ImmunoSEQ yielded junction-only sequences lacking quality scores, so filtering differed. Profiled with immunoSEQ multiplex PCR; TCRdb holds only in-frame clones, not every one. The D gene and trimming were derived from the DNA, and the V and J assignments and clone size from that table. The sample carries over a million clones, approximately 97% recorded once. The chain has TRBV13 and TRBJ2-1; the D is unclear. The sequenced sample consisted of naive CD4+ T cells sorted from blood. Regarding subset: CD45RA+ positively selected. The sequence derives from a man aged 25-40 years in good health. Here the CDR3 reads CASSLEDEQFF. The DNA of the CDR3 is TGTGCCAGCAGCTTAGAGGATGAGCAGTTCTTC.